This TCR beta chain was obtained from a study of STAT3 mutations in large granular lymphocyte leukemia. This CDR3 has 14 residues. V lost 5 bases, J lost 1 base, and 6 bases lay in between. Germline CDR1 reads KGHSH; CDR2 reads LQKENI. Assay used: immunoSEQ multiplex PCR; TCRdb lists only in-frame clones, some missing. The data show roughly 30,000 clones, 70% to 80% seen once. General observations from the study: At least one immunodominant TCR beta clonotype appeared in every T-cell large granular lymphocyte leukemia patient. In about 35% of the 18 patients, new TCR clonotypes emerged after therapy.

Points on this clone: Its specificity is unknown.

The rearrangement joins TRBV18 to TRBJ2-6, with unresolved D. Input material: peripheral blood mononuclear cells. This receptor was obtained from a woman aged 45-65 years with T-cell large granular lymphocyte leukemia. Some clones in this sample may be carry-over from other donors' samples. The CDR3 loop reads CASSVDSGANVLTF. Written as DNA, the CDR3 is TGTGCCAGCTCAGTGGATTCTGGGGCCAACGTCCTGACTTTC.